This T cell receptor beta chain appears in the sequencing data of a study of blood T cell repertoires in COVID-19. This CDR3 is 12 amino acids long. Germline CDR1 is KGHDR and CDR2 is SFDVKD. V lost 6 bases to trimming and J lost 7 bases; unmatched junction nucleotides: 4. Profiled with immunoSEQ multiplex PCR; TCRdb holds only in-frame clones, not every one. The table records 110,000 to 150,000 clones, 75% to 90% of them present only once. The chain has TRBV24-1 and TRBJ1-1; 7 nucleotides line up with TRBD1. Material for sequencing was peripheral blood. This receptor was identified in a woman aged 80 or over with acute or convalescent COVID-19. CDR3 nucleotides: TGTGCCACCAGTTCTAGGACAGGTGAAGCTTTCTTT. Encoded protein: CATSSRTGEAFF.